A single sample is the source of the 25 T cell receptor beta chains below, sequenced in a study of CD8+ T cells in alopecia areata. RNA extraction and reverse transcription yielded cDNA as sequencing template. The protocol was immunoSEQ multiplex PCR, while the TCRdb copy is restricted to in-frame clones and leaves out a portion. The sample consists of 200,000 to 250,000 clones, about two fifths of them appearing once. Sample treatment: oral pan-JAK inhibitor, 5-10 mg twice daily. The sample was CD4+ T cells sorted from blood, taken at roughly week 30, from a patient treated with tofacitinib. These receptors were obtained from a human donor with alopecia areata.

The sample holds a few counts of this clone. The chain combines TRBV10-1 with TRBJ2-5, with D perhaps matching TRBD2 (6 bases). Germline V gene lookup returns CDR1 WNHNN and CDR2 SYGVQD (reference sequence). Trimming removed 4 bases at V and 2 bases at J, with 8 bases between. This CDR3 region has 13 residues. The CDR3 DNA follows: TGCGCCAGCAGTGCTAGCGATCAAGAGACCCAGTACTTC. Its protein is CASSASDQETQYF.

This clone occurred once. The chain recombines TRBV25-1 with TRBJ2-7; TRBD2 is a possible D gene (7 bases). This CDR3 contains 14 residues. Trimming cost V 3 bases and J 3 bases, with 12 bases left between them. The germline CDR1 and CDR2 sequences are MGHDK and SYGVNS. The CDR3 DNA reads TGTGCCAGCAGTGACGAGGGGGGGTACTACGAGCAGTACTTC. Translated: CASSDEGGYYEQYF.

As DNA, the CDR3 is TGCAGCGTTGATGGGGGAGGAAAGGAAAAACTGTTTTTT. This gives the protein CSVDGGGKEKLFF. This chain joins TRBV29-1 and TRBJ1-4; tentative D call: TRBD1 (5 bases). CDR1 is SQVTM and CDR2 is ANQGSEA in the germline V gene. The V gene lost 3 bases and the J gene lost 8 bases, with 13 bases spanning the gap. The CDR3 is made up of 13 amino acids.

This clone appeared a few times. V and J are TRBV7-9 and TRBJ1-1; tentatively, D is TRBD1 (5 bases). Germline values: CDR1 SEHNR, CDR2 FQNEAQ (reference sequence). Trimming shortened V by 5 bases and J by 2 bases, and 12 bases separated the two germline ends. The CDR3 has 14 amino acids. The CDR3 nucleotides read TGTGCCAGCAGCCGGACATTGGGCAACACTGAAGCTTTCTTT. This codes for CASSRTLGNTEAFF.

The gene calls are TRBV29-1 and TRBJ1-1; 8 nucleotides line up with TRBD1. The ends lost 5 bases at V and 1 base at J; junction bases unmatched: 6. This CDR3 has 14 amino acids. CDR1 and CDR2 (germline): SQVTM, ANQGSEA. CDR3 in DNA: TGCAGCGTTCCCCGACAGGGGACGAACACTGAAGCTTTCTTT. Its translation is CSVPRQGTNTEAFF.

This clone has just a few counts. The V gene is TRBV5-1, the J gene TRBJ1-3; 7 nucleotides align to TRBD1. CDR1 and CDR2 (germline): SGHRS, YFSETQ. V shed 4 bases and J 1 base; nucleotides not matched to a gene: 2. CDR3 length equals 14 residues. The CDR3 here is CASSRGQSGNTIYF. CDR3 sequence (DNA): TGCGCCAGCAGCAGGGGACAGTCTGGAAACACCATATATTTT.

V is TRBV7-9 and J is TRBJ2-2, with 8 bases that match TRBD2. From germline, CDR1 is SEHNR and CDR2 FQNEAQ (reference sequence). With V trimmed by 7 bases and J by 4 bases, 17 bases remained unmatched. The CDR3 runs to 18 residues. CDR3 DNA: TGTGCCAGCACCCGACCGGGAGTGCGGGAGGCGGTCACCGGGGAGCTGTTTTTT. It codes for CASTRPGVREAVTGELFF.

A note on this clone: In the same sample, other DNA sequences code for this CDR3. The chain employs TRBV6-1 and TRBJ1-5, with no clear D. This CDR3 is 11 amino acids long. Germline lookup yields CDR1 MNHNS and CDR2 SASEGT. V gave up 3 bases and J gave up 7 bases, with 4 bases separating them. The CDR3 here is CASSENQPQHF. The CDR3 DNA reads as TGTGCCAGCAGTGAGAACCAGCCCCAGCATTTT.

The gene calls are TRBV27 and TRBJ2-3, with D tentatively TRBD2 (6 bases). There are 15 residues in the CDR3. Germline CDR1 is MNHEY and CDR2 is SMNVEV (reference sequence). With 6 bases removed from V and 2 bases from J, the gap between germline ends came to 15 bases. CDR3 DNA: TGTGCCAGCAGCCGGCGGGACGTACCCACAGATACGCAGTATTTT. Protein product: CASSRRDVPTDTQYF.

This clone turned up a few times. The gene calls are TRBV30 and TRBJ1-1; D not resolved. This CDR3 is built from 12 residues. V was clipped by 2 bases and J by 4 bases, with 8 bases between them. The germline V gene encodes CDR1 GTSNPN and CDR2 SVGIG (reference sequence). In DNA, the CDR3 is TGTGCCTGGAGTAAGGTGGGCACTGAAGCTTTCTTT. It is translated as CAWSKVGTEAFF.

The chain carries TRBV7-9 and TRBJ1-1; D not certain. The CDR3 is 14 amino acids. V lost 5 bases, J lost 7 bases, and 17 bases lay in between. From germline, CDR1 is SEHNR and CDR2 FQNEAQ (reference sequence). In DNA form, the CDR3 reads TGTGCCAGCAGCCCCTTCGGGCCTGCAGATGAAGCTTTCTTT. As protein: CASSPFGPADEAFF.

V usage is TRBV15 and J usage is TRBJ1-2; 7 bases agree with TRBD1. V gave up 1 base and J gave up 4 bases; unmatched junction bases: 6. The germline V gene encodes CDR1 LNHNV and CDR2 YYDKDF (reference sequence). The CDR3 has 15 amino acids. The CDR3 bases are TGTGCCACCAGCAGAGGGGGGGACAGCTTCTATGGCTACACCTTC. It yields the protein CATSRGGDSFYGYTF.

The chain links TRBV7-2 to TRBJ2-1; D is uncertain. The ends were cut back, 2 bases at V and 1 base at J, with 6 bases in the middle. In germline, CDR1 is SGHTA, CDR2 FQGNSA. The length of the CDR3 is 14 residues. Here the CDR3 reads CASSLFGSYNEQFF. CDR3 nucleotide sequence: TGTGCCAGCAGCTTATTCGGATCCTACAATGAGCAGTTCTTC.

The V and J genes are TRBV7-8 and TRBJ1-1, with D tentatively TRBD1 (5 bases). Germline V gene sequence: CDR1 SGHVS, CDR2 FQNEAQ. Trimming pared 7 bases from V and 8 bases from J, leaving 20 bases between. The CDR3 consists of 14 residues. CDR3 sequence: CASTLGGVRQEAFF. The CDR3 DNA reads as TGTGCCAGCACCCTCGGGGGAGTAAGACAGGAAGCTTTCTTT.

The chain recombines TRBV29-1 with TRBJ2-1; D might be TRBD1 (5 bases). The germline gives CDR1 SQVTM, CDR2 ANQGSEA. The CDR3 is made up of 14 amino acids. V was pared by 1 base and J by 7 bases, with 14 bases between. CDR3 loop: CSVEVRPRANEQFF. The CDR3 nucleotides are TGCAGCGTTGAAGTGAGACCCAGGGCAAATGAGCAGTTCTTC.

As regards this clone: A junction end diverges from the germline sequence, so it may reflect a read error. V and J are TRBV9 and TRBJ1-1, with a possible D match to TRBD1 (6 bases). CDR3 length: 14 amino acids. Germline CDR1 SGDLS, CDR2 YYNGEE. DNA of the CDR3: TGTGCCAGGAGCGTAGGGGGAATGAACACTGAAGCTTTCTTT. It specifies CARSVGGMNTEAFF. The full variable domain, rest sourced from reference TRBV9 and TRBJ1-1, is DSGVTQTPKHLITATGQRVTLRCSPRSGDLSVYWYQQSLDQGLQFLIQYYNGEERAKGNILERFSAQQFPDLHSELNLSSLELGDSALYFCARSVGGMNTEAFFGQGTRLTVV.

The rearrangement uses TRBV9 and TRBJ2-7, with a tentative D call TRBD2 (6 bases). Trimming cost V 0 bases and J 0 bases, with 13 bases left between them. CDR3 length: 16 amino acids. Germline V gene sequence: CDR1 SGDLS, CDR2 YYNGEE. The CDR3 bases are TGTGCCAGCAGCGTAGGGTCGGCGGGGAGCTCCTACGAGCAGTACTTC. Its protein is CASSVGSAGSSYEQYF.

Only a few counts were recorded for this clone. The chain is built from TRBV29-1 and TRBJ1-1, with a tentative D call TRBD1 (5 bases). The length of the CDR3 is 13 residues. Germline V CDR1 and CDR2: SQVTM, ANQGSEA. V lost 6 bases and J lost 1, with 12 bases in between. The chain's CDR3 is CSVGHNRNTEAFF. CDR3 sequence (DNA): TGCAGCGTAGGACACAACCGGAACACTGAAGCTTTCTTT.

The V call is TRBV4-1, the J call TRBJ2-1; 8 nucleotides line up with TRBD2. The CDR3 totals 13 residues. Germline V gene data show CDR1 as MGHRA and CDR2 as YSYEKL. The trim removed 5 bases at V and 9 bases at J, leaving 6 bases unmatched. Here the CDR3 reads CASSNGLASEQFF. CDR3 bases: TGCGCCAGCAGCAACGGACTAGCTAGTGAGCAGTTCTTC.

The chain is built from TRBV9 and TRBJ2-7; possible D gene TRBD1, 6 bases. Germline V lookup: CDR1 SGDLS, CDR2 YYNGEE. This CDR3 is built from 14 residues. Trimming took off 4 bases at V and 6 bases at J, with 17 bases between the two ends. The CDR3 loop is CASSSSTGSGEQYF. Written as DNA, the CDR3 is TGTGCCAGCAGCTCAAGCACAGGGTCAGGCGAGCAGTACTTC.

This clone was seen only a few times. This chain links TRBV5-1 with TRBJ1-1, with no clear D. V was trimmed by 1 base and J by 0 bases, leaving 10 bases between them. Germline lookup yields CDR1 SGHRS and CDR2 YFSETQ. The CDR3 contains 15 residues. The CDR3 spells CASSLYPQMNTEAFF. DNA of the CDR3: TGCGCCAGCAGCTTGTACCCCCAAATGAACACTGAAGCTTTCTTT.

The rearrangement uses TRBV11-2 and TRBJ2-7; D possibly corresponds to TRBD1 (6 bases). The CDR3 has 14 residues. Trimming took 5 bases from V and 2 from J, leaving 13 bases between them. Germline loops: CDR1 SGHAT, CDR2 FQNNGV. The CDR3 DNA reads TGTGCCAGCAGCCATCTCCGACAGGCCTACGAGCAGTACTTC. It translates to CASSHLRQAYEQYF.

J is TRBJ2-7 and V is TRBV30; a weak D match, TRBD2 (5 bases). Germline V gene lookup returns CDR1 GTSNPN and CDR2 SVGIG (reference sequence). Trimming stripped 0 bases from V and 6 bases from J, with 6 bases between. CDR3 length: 11 residues. The CDR3 region has the DNA TGTGCCTGGAGTGTAGGACTCGAGCAGTACTTC. It yields the protein CAWSVGLEQYF.

The chain is built from TRBV29-1 and TRBJ2-1; unclear D gene. The V and J ends lost 1 base and 4 bases respectively, with 8 bases between them. Germline values: CDR1 SQVTM, CDR2 ANQGSEA. The CDR3 is made up of 13 amino acids. The CDR3 nucleotides are TGCAGCGTTGAAGGTTCGCTTTACAATGAGCAGTTCTTC. This gives the protein CSVEGSLYNEQFF.

The chain uses TRBV29-1 and TRBJ2-3; TRBD2 matches at 10 bases. V lost 7 bases to trimming and J lost 6 bases; unmatched junction nucleotides: 10. Germline-derived CDR1 and CDR2 are SQVTM and ANQGSEA. The CDR3 sequence is 14 residues long. The CDR3 bases are TGCAGCGGCCATAGCGGGAGGTTAGGGGATACGCAGTATTTT. Translation gives CSGHSGRLGDTQYF.